This passage covers 32 T cell receptor beta chains from one sample sequenced in a study of identical twins. One entry per CDR3 protein results from TCRdb running MiXCR on the 5' RACE reads. The sample consists of around 960,000 distinct CDR3 sequences, 9% to 15% of them appearing once. The same data also contributed to another study, on yellow fever vaccine responses in identical twins.

Sequences were obtained from PBMCs. These receptors were taken from a woman aged 18-35 years in good health.

The chain combines TRBV6-1 with TRBJ2-5, with 10 bases identical to TRBD2. Germline lookup yields CDR1 MNHNS and CDR2 SASEGT. The CDR3 has 14 residues. The junction had 5 bases not matched to a gene; V was cut back by 6 bases and J by 4 bases. CDR3 amino acids: CASRTGLAAETQYF. Here the CDR3 DNA reads TGTGCCAGCAGAACCGGACTAGCGGCAGAGACCCAGTACTTC.

This clonotype occurred a few times. This sequence joins TRBV7-9 and TRBJ2-3, with 7 bases lining up with TRBD1. J gave up 3 bases and V 5 bases, and 5 bases lay outside the gene matches. Germline V gene sequence: CDR1 SEHNR, CDR2 FQNEAQ (reference sequence). The CDR3 is made up of 14 amino acids. DNA for the CDR3: TGTGCCAGCAGCACCCGACAGGGAACAGATACGCAGTATTTT. Translation: CASSTRQGTDTQYF.

The J gene is TRBJ1-2, the V gene TRBV5-1; 9 bases map to TRBD1. V was pared by 4 bases and J by 2 bases, with 6 bases of the junction left unmatched. This CDR3 comprises 15 residues. The germline gives CDR1 SGHRS, CDR2 YFSETQ. The CDR3 sequence is CASSTGQGTNYGYTF. The CDR3 DNA reads as TGCGCCAGCAGCACCGGACAGGGGACCAACTATGGCTACACCTTC.

This clonotype has just a few counts. The rearrangement links TRBV7-9 to TRBJ2-5; 9 bases fit TRBD2. V shed 4 bases and J 12 bases; nucleotides not matched to a gene: 15. CDR1 SEHNR and CDR2 FQNEAQ come from the germline V gene (reference sequence). The CDR3 consists of 15 residues. CDR3 DNA: TGTGCCAGCAGCTACACCCCTTGGCTAGCGGGGCCCAAGTACTTC. Encoded protein: CASSYTPWLAGPKYF.

This clonotype was seen a handful of times. The chain couples TRBV11-2 to TRBJ2-1; D unresolved. CDR1 is SGHAT, CDR2 FQNNGV, per germline. This CDR3 is built from 16 residues. V was shortened by 4 bases and J by 0 bases, with 13 bases between the two germline ends. This CDR3 reads CASSWGPFSSYNEQFF. The CDR3 DNA sequence: TGTGCCAGCAGCTGGGGTCCCTTCAGCTCCTACAATGAGCAGTTCTTC.

The chain employs TRBV24-1 and TRBJ2-7, with 8 bases lining up with TRBD2. The CDR3 spans 14 residues. The J segment lost 2 bases and the V segment lost 9 bases, leaving 8 bases of the junction unmatched. CDR1 is KGHDR, CDR2 SFDVKD, per germline. CDR3: CATSSGPNPYEQYF. CDR3 sequence (DNA): TGTGCCACCTCTAGCGGGCCTAATCCCTACGAGCAGTACTTC.

The rearrangement links TRBV6-5 to TRBJ1-5; no firm D call. V was pared by 0 bases and J by 11 bases, with 14 bases between. This CDR3 spans 14 amino acids. Germline V gene sequence: CDR1 MNHEY, CDR2 SVGAGI. The CDR3 DNA is TGTGCCAGCAGTTACTCGAGAGATGCCATGACCCAGCATTTT. Translated: CASSYSRDAMTQHF.

This clonotype appeared a few times. The gene calls are TRBV3-1 and TRBJ2-6, with TRBD1 matching 12 bases. V shed 6 bases, J shed 4 bases, and the junction held 10 bases outside the gene matches. CDR1 and CDR2 (germline): LGHDT, YNNKEL (reference sequence). CDR3 length: 18 amino acids. The CDR3 loop is CASRLTGTGGVGANVLTF. The CDR3 DNA reads TGTGCCAGCAGACTGACCGGGACAGGGGGCGTGGGGGCCAACGTCCTGACTTTC.

This clonotype came up many times. This chain uses TRBV5-1 with TRBJ2-7; 12 positions agree with TRBD1. V dropped 4 bases and J dropped 7; count of bases not matched to a gene: 9. Germline loops: CDR1 SGHRS, CDR2 YFSETQ. The CDR3 sequence is 15 residues long. This CDR3 is CASSPSGTGGNEQYF. CDR3 nucleotides: TGCGCCAGCAGCCCTTCCGGGACAGGGGGCAATGAGCAGTACTTC.

The genes are TRBV28 and TRBJ1-2; 10 bases match TRBD1. Germline CDR1 and CDR2: MDHEN and SYDVKM. After removal of 3 bases from V and 8 bases from J, the junction contained 6 bases not matched to a gene. The CDR3 has 14 amino acids. CDR3 sequence reads: CASSFGTGAAGYTF. Written as DNA, the CDR3 is TGTGCCAGCAGTTTCGGGACAGGGGCCGCCGGCTACACCTTC.

This chain links TRBV28 with TRBJ2-3; D is ambiguous. The CDR3 totals 21 residues. V dropped 5 bases and J dropped 3 bases, with 33 bases sitting between them. CDR1 and CDR2 (germline): MDHEN, SYDVKM. In DNA, the CDR3 is TGTGCCAGCAGTCTTTTCACTCCGACGGCAGCCGGGTCACCTGGGACAGATACGCAGTATTTT. It encodes CASSLFTPTAAGSPGTDTQYF.

The rearrangement uses TRBV5-6 and TRBJ2-7, with D unclear. CDR3 length: 13 amino acids. Trimming took 0 bases from V and 6 from J, leaving 10 bases between them. The germline V gene encodes CDR1 SGHDT and CDR2 YYEEEE. The CDR3 protein is CASSLGPSSEQYV. For the CDR3, the DNA is TGTGCCAGCAGCTTGGGGCCGTCATCCGAGCAGTACGTC.

The chain joins TRBV7-2 to TRBJ2-5; 7 bases align to TRBD2. CDR3 length: 15 amino acids. The V and J ends lost 0 bases and 5 bases, in that order; junction bases with no gene match: 6. The germline V gene encodes CDR1 SGHTA and CDR2 FQGNSA. The CDR3 loop is CASSLARTSLETQYF. CDR3 sequence (DNA): TGTGCCAGCAGCTTAGCGAGGACTAGTTTGGAGACCCAGTACTTC.

J is TRBJ1-4 and V is TRBV5-1; D is undetermined. This CDR3 has 15 residues. Germline CDR1 is SGHRS and CDR2 is YFSETQ. V shed 4 bases and J shed 4 bases, with 14 bases lying between them. CDR3 loop: CASSPTPHDNEKLFF. The CDR3 DNA is TGCGCCAGCAGCCCTACCCCACACGATAATGAAAAACTGTTTTTT. Drawing the rest from reference TRBV5-1 and TRBJ1-4, the complete variable domain is KAGVTQTPRYLIKTRGQQVTLSCSPISGHRSVSWYQQTPGQGLQFLFEYFSETQRNKGNFPGRFSGRQFSNSRSEMNVSTLELGDSALYLCASSPTPHDNEKLFFGSGTQLSVL.

V is TRBV6-2 or TRBV6-3 and J is TRBJ2-5; the D is unclear. The CDR3 extends over 13 amino acids. With 0 bases removed from V and 2 bases from J, the gap between germline ends came to 4 bases. In germline, CDR1 is MNHEY, CDR2 SVGEGT. The CDR3 DNA is TGTGCCAGCAGTTACTCGGTTCAAGAGACCCAGTACTTC. Translation: CASSYSVQETQYF.

The chain uses TRBV2 and TRBJ1-1; 8 nucleotides agree with TRBD1. The CDR3 runs to 14 residues. J gave up 4 bases and V 7 bases, and 8 bases lay outside the gene matches. Germline-derived CDR1 and CDR2 are SNHLY and FYNNEI. The DNA of the CDR3 is TGTGCCAGCAACCCTGAGGACAGGGCCACTGAAGCTTTCTTT. It encodes CASNPEDRATEAFF.

This clonotype was observed a few times. The rearrangement joins TRBV2 to TRBJ2-3; 11 bases match TRBD2. V shed 6 bases and J 2 bases; nucleotides not matched to a gene: 4. The CDR3 loop spans 15 amino acids. The germline CDR1 and CDR2 sequences are SNHLY and FYNNEI. The CDR3 sequence: CASSRLAGYTDTQYF. CDR3 sequence (DNA): TGTGCCAGCAGCCGACTAGCGGGATACACAGATACGCAGTATTTT. The full variable domain, rest sourced from reference TRBV2 and TRBJ2-3, is EPEVTQTPSHQVTQMGQEVILRCVPISNHLYFYWYRQILGQKVEFLVSFYNNEISEKSEIFDDQFSVERPDGSNFTLKIRSTKLEDSAMYFCASSRLAGYTDTQYFGPGTRLTVL.

The CDR3 DNA sequence: TGTGCCACCAGCAGAACTCGTGGGAACTCGCCTGGAAAACTGTTTTTT. Amino acid sequence: CATSRTRGNSPGKLFF. V is TRBV15 and J is TRBJ1-4; D is unresolved. Germline V gene data show CDR1 as LNHNV and CDR2 as YYDKDF (reference sequence). The CDR3 is 16 amino acids. Trimming stripped 2 bases from V and 10 bases from J, with 20 bases between.

The chain recombines TRBV5-1 with TRBJ1-1; TRBD1 might be the D (6 bases). The CDR3 spans 13 residues. The germline V and J ends were trimmed by 4 bases and 6 bases, with 13 bases remaining between them. Germline loops: CDR1 SGHRS, CDR2 YFSETQ. In DNA, the CDR3 is TGCGCCAGCAGCCTGGACAGTTGGTCTGAAGCTTTCTTT. The encoded protein is CASSLDSWSEAFF.

The J gene is TRBJ2-1, the V gene TRBV9, with TRBD2 matching over 8 bases. The germline gives CDR1 SGDLS, CDR2 YYNGEE. Trimming took 4 bases from V and 4 from J; bases not matched to a gene: 13. This CDR3 has 17 amino acids. The CDR3 reads CASSSPGGATRYNEQFF. The CDR3 DNA reads as TGTGCCAGCAGCTCCCCGGGGGGGGCTACCCGGTACAATGAGCAGTTCTTC.

The V and J genes are TRBV20-1 and TRBJ2-7, with a tentative D call TRBD2 (6 bases). In germline, CDR1 is DFQATT, CDR2 SNEGSKA (reference sequence). V was cut by 1 base and J by 2 bases, with 15 bases left in between. The CDR3 contains 15 residues. CDR3 DNA: TGCAGTGCTAGAGTCCCCAGCGGGCCGACCTACGAGCAGTACTTC. This codes for CSARVPSGPTYEQYF.

This clonotype turned up a few times. The V call is TRBV28, the J call TRBJ2-1; 8 bases line up with TRBD2. The CDR3 spans 15 residues. Germline lookup yields CDR1 MDHEN and CDR2 SYDVKM. V shed 3 bases and J 8 bases; nucleotides not matched to a gene: 9. The CDR3 DNA reads as TGTGCCAGCAGTTTGTTGCGGGAGGTCGTTGATGAGCAGTTCTTC. It codes for CASSLLREVVDEQFF.

This clonotype was counted at least ten times. The chain employs TRBV6-5 and TRBJ1-5; unclear D gene. Trimming cost V 2 bases and J 10 bases, with 15 bases left between them. This CDR3 spans 14 amino acids. Germline CDR1 MNHEY, CDR2 SVGAGI. CDR3 region: CASSYLGSAQPQHF. The DNA of the CDR3 is TGTGCCAGCAGTTACCTCGGATCAGCCCAACCCCAGCATTTT.

This clonotype was observed a few times. The genes are TRBV15 and TRBJ2-7, with TRBD2 as a possible D gene (5 bases). V shed 0 bases and J shed 6 bases, with 15 bases lying between them. CDR3 length: 15 amino acids. The germline V gene encodes CDR1 LNHNV and CDR2 YYDKDF (reference sequence). The CDR3 loop reads CATSRDLQLRVEQYF. The CDR3 DNA follows: TGTGCCACCAGCAGAGATCTCCAATTGAGGGTCGAGCAGTACTTC.

This clonotype was seen many times. This chain connects TRBV4-1 to TRBJ1-3; D not certain. CDR1 is MGHRA and CDR2 is YSYEKL in the germline V gene. CDR3 size: 15 residues. V lost 1 base to trimming and J lost 0 bases, with 7 bases between them. The CDR3 DNA reads TGCGCCAGCAGCCAAGGGCGCGACTCTGGAAACACCATATATTTT. It encodes CASSQGRDSGNTIYF.

This clonotype came up many times. The chain joins TRBV20-1 to TRBJ2-5; no clear D. Deletions cut 6 bases from V and 7 bases from J, with 15 bases between. This CDR3 has 12 residues. The germline CDR1 and CDR2 sequences are DFQATT and SNEGSKA (reference sequence). The CDR3 coding sequence is TGCAGTGCCCCTAAAGCAGTGGGGACCCAGTACTTC. Translation: CSAPKAVGTQYF.

V usage is TRBV20-1 and J usage is TRBJ2-5, with 14 bases that match TRBD2. Germline CDR1 is DFQATT and CDR2 is SNEGSKA (reference sequence). The CDR3 covers 17 residues. Trimming cost V 3 bases and J 5 bases; bases outside gene matches: 11. The CDR3 protein is CSARIGRLAGGRETQYF. In DNA form, the CDR3 reads TGCAGTGCTAGGATCGGGCGACTAGCGGGAGGGCGGGAGACCCAGTACTTC.

This clonotype has a count of ten or more. J is TRBJ2-1 and V is TRBV10-3; D perhaps matches TRBD2 (6 bases). The CDR3 is 15 residues long. Germline CDR1 reads ENHRY; CDR2 reads SYGVKD. V lost 4 bases to trimming and J lost 0 bases, with 10 bases between them. The CDR3: CAISGDFSSYNEQFF. The CDR3 bases are TGTGCCATCAGTGGGGACTTTTCCTCCTACAATGAGCAGTTCTTC.

This clonotype was observed a handful of times. The chain has TRBV10-3 and TRBJ1-2; 10 bases fit TRBD1. The germline gives CDR1 ENHRY, CDR2 SYGVKD. The length of the CDR3 is 15 residues. The ends lost 8 bases at V and 1 base at J; junction bases unmatched: 7. The CDR3 sequence: CAIRQGAFDNYGYTF. CDR3 DNA sequence: TGTGCCATCCGACAGGGGGCGTTTGATAACTATGGCTACACCTTC.

This clonotype was seen a handful of times. This chain links TRBV15 with TRBJ2-6; possibly TRBD2 for D (6 bases). The V and J ends lost 4 bases and 4 bases respectively, with 14 bases between them. From germline, CDR1 is LNHNV and CDR2 YYDKDF (reference sequence). The CDR3 is 16 residues long. CDR3 DNA: TGTGCCACCAGCACCAGCCGGGGGTCCGGGGCCAACGTCCTGACTTTC. Its translation: CATSTSRGSGANVLTF.

The chain recombines TRBV12-3 or TRBV12-4 with TRBJ1-6; D may be TRBD1 (6 bases). With 5 bases removed from V and 7 bases from J, the gap between germline ends came to 12 bases. There are 14 residues in the CDR3. DNA for the CDR3: TGTGCCAGCAGTCTGACCAGGGGAAATTCACCCCTCCACTTT. Translated: CASSLTRGNSPLHF.

This clonotype was recorded at least ten times. The chain has TRBV29-1 and TRBJ2-4, with D possibly matching TRBD2 (6 bases). CDR1 SQVTM and CDR2 ANQGSEA come from the germline V gene. This CDR3 has 13 residues. Trimming shortened V by 4 bases and J by 9 bases, and 16 bases separated the two germline ends. The CDR3 DNA follows: TGCAGCGTTGCCGCGGGGCCTTCGGGCATTCAGTACTTC. The encoded protein is CSVAAGPSGIQYF.